This T cell receptor beta chain was sequenced for a study of radiation and T cells in renal cell carcinoma. The protocol was immunoSEQ multiplex PCR, while the TCRdb copy is restricted to in-frame clones and leaves out a portion. The table records approximately 150,000 clones, approximately 87% of them present only once. Noted time point: baseline pretreatment blood. Treatment here: 15 Gy SBRT to primary tumor, nephrectomy 4 weeks later. V gave up 6 bases and J gave up 1 base; unmatched junction bases: 4. The CDR3 is 14 residues long. Germline values: CDR1 LGHNA, CDR2 YSLEER. The specimen comprised blood, sampled from a patient whose treatment included radiotherapy and nephrectomy. The TCR was taken from a woman aged 45-65 years with renal cell carcinoma. The chain combines TRBV4-3 with TRBJ1-1, with 8 bases matching TRBD1. The CDR3 sequence is CASSPDRENTEAFF. The CDR3 coding sequence is TGCGCCAGCAGTCCGGACAGGGAGAACACTGAAGCTTTCTTT.